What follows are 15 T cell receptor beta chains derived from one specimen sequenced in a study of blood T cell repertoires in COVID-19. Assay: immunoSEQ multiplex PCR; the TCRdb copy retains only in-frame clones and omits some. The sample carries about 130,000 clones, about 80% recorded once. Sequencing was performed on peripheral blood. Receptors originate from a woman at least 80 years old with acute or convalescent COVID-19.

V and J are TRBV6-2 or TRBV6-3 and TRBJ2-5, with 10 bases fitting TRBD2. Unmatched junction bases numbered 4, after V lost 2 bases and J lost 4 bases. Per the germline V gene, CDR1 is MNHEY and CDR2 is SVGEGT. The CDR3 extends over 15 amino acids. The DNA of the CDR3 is TGTGCCAGCAGTTACCCAGCGGGGGGGGGAGAGACCCAGTACTTC. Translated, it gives CASSYPAGGGETQYF.

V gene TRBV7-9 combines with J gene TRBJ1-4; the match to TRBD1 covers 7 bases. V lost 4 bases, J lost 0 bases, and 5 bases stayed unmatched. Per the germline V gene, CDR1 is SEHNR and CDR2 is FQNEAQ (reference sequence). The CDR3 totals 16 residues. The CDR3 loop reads CASSSGQAPTNEKLFF. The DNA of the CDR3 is TGTGCCAGCAGCTCAGGACAGGCCCCAACTAATGAAAAACTGTTTTTT.

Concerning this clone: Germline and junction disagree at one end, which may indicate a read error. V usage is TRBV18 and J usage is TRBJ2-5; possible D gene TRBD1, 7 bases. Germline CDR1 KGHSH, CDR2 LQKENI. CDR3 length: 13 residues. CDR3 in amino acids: CASSSGGQGTQYF. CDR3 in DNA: TGTGCCAGCTCGTCAGGGGGGCAAGGGACCCAGTACTTC. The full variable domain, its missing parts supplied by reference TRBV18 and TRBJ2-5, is NAGVMQNPRHLVRRRGQEARLRCSPMKGHSHVYWYRQLPEEGLKFMVYLQKENIIDESGMPKERFSAEFPKEGPSILRIQQVVRGDSAAYFCASSSGGQGTQYFGPGTRLLVL.

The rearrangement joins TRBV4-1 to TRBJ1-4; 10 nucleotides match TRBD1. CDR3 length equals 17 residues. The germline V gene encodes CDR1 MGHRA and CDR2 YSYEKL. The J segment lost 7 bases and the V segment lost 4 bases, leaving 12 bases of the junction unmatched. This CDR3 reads CASSPRDRGLGGEKLFF. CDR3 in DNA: TGCGCCAGCAGCCCCCGGGACAGGGGTCTAGGGGGTGAAAAACTGTTTTTT.

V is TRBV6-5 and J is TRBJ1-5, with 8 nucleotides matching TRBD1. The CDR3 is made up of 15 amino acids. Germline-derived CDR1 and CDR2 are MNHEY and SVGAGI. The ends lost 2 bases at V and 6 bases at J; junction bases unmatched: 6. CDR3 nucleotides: TGTGCCAGCAGTTACGGGACAGGAAATGTTCAGCCCCAGCATTTT. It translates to CASSYGTGNVQPQHF.

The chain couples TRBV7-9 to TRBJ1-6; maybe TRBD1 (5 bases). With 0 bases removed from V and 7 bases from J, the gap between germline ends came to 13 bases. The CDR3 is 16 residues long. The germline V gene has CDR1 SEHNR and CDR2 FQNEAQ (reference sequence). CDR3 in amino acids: CASSLAAPKGNSPLHF. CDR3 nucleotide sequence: TGTGCCAGCAGCTTAGCGGCCCCAAAGGGGAATTCACCCCTCCACTTT.

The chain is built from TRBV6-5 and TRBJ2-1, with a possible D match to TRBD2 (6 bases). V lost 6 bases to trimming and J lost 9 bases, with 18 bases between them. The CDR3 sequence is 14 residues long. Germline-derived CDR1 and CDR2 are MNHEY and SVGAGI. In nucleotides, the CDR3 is TGTGCCAGCAGCCCCGTGTTGGGGACTGGTGAGCAGTTCTTC. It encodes CASSPVLGTGEQFF.

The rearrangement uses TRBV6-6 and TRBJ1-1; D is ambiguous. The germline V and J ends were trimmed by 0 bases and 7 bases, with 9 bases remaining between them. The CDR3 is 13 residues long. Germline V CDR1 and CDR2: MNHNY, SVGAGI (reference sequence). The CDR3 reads CASSYSVTNEAFF. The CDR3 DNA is TGTGCCAGCAGTTACTCGGTGACAAATGAAGCTTTCTTT.

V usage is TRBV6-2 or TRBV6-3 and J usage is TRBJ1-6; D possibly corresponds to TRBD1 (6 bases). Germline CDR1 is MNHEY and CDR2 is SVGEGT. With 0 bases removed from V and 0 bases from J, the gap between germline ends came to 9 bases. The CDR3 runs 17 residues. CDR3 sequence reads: CASSYSMTGSYNSPLHF. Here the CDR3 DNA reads TGTGCCAGCAGTTACTCGATGACAGGCTCCTATAATTCACCCCTCCACTTT.

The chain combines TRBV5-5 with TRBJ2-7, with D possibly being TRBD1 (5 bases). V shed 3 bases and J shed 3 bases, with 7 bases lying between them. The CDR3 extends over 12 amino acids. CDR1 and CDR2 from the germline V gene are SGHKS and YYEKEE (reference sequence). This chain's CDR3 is CASSSDSYEQYF. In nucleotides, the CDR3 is TGTGCCAGCAGCTCTGACAGCTACGAGCAGTACTTC.

The chain's CDR3 is CASSLVSEAFF. DNA of the CDR3: TGTGCCAGCTCACTGGTCAGTGAAGCTTTCTTT. The rearrangement uses TRBV18 and TRBJ1-1; no firm D call. Germline CDR1 KGHSH, CDR2 LQKENI. V gave up 4 bases and J gave up 7 bases, with 7 bases separating them. This CDR3 spans 11 amino acids.

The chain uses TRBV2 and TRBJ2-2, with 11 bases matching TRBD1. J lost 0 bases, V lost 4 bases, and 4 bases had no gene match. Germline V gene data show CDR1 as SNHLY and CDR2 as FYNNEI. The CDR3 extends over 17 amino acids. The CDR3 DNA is TGTGCCAGCAGTGCATGGACAGGGGGCTCGAACACCGGGGAGCTGTTTTTT. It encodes CASSAWTGGSNTGELFF. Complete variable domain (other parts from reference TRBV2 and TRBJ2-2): EPEVTQTPSHQVTQMGQEVILRCVPISNHLYFYWYRQILGQKVEFLVSFYNNEISEKSEIFDDQFSVERPDGSNFTLKIRSTKLEDSAMYFCASSAWTGGSNTGELFFGEGSRLTVL.

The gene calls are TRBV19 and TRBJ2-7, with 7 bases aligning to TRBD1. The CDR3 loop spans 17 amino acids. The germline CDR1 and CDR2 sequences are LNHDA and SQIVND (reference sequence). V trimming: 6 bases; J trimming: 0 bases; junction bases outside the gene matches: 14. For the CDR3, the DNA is TGTGCCAGTAGCCGCCGACCGGGACAGTCGAGCTCCTACGAGCAGTACTTC. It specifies CASSRRPGQSSSYEQYF.

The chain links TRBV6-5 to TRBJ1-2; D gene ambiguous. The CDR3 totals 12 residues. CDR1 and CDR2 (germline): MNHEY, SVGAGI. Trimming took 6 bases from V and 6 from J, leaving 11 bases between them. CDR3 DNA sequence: TGTGCCAGCAGAGTGGGCGCGAATGGCTACACCTTC. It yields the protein CASRVGANGYTF.

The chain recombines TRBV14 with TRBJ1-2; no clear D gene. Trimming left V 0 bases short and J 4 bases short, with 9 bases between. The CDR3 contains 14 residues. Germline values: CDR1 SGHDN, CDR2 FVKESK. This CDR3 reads CASSQDFRAYGYTF. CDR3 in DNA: TGTGCCAGCAGCCAAGACTTTCGAGCCTATGGCTACACCTTC.